The table lists the clone carrying this T cell receptor (beta chain) with a count of one. CDR3 length equals 15 residues. Trimming shortened V by 4 bases and J by 3 bases, and 12 bases separated the two germline ends. Germline V gives CDR1 SGHNT, CDR2 YENEEA. This entry is derived from a study of PD-L1 blockade in urothelial cancer. Here immunoSEQ multiplex PCR was the method, and the copy in TCRdb shows in-frame clones only, minus some. The data show more than 90,000 clones, over 75% seen once. Indicated time point: pretreatment peripheral blood. The origin of this receptor is a man aged 55 to 69 with urothelial cancer. This rearrangement joins TRBV11-3 to TRBJ2-2, with D perhaps TRBD2 (5 bases). The sample consisted of PBMCs, taken around atezolizumab (anti-PD-L1) treatment. In nucleotides, the CDR3 is TGTGCCAGCAGCTCGAGTTCCGGGGACACCGGGGAGCTGTTTTTT. Translating gives CASSSSSGDTGELFF.